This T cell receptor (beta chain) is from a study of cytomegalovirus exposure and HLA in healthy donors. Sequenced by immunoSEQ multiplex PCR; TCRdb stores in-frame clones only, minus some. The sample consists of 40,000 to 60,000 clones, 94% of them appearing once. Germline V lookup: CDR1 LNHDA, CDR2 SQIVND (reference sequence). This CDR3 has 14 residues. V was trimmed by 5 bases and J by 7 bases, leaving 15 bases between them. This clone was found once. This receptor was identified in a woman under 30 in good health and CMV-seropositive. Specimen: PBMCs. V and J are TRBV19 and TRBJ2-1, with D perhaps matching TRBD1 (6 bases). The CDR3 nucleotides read TGTGCCAGTAGTTCGGACAGAAACAGGAATGAGCAGTTCTTC. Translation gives CASSSDRNRNEQFF.